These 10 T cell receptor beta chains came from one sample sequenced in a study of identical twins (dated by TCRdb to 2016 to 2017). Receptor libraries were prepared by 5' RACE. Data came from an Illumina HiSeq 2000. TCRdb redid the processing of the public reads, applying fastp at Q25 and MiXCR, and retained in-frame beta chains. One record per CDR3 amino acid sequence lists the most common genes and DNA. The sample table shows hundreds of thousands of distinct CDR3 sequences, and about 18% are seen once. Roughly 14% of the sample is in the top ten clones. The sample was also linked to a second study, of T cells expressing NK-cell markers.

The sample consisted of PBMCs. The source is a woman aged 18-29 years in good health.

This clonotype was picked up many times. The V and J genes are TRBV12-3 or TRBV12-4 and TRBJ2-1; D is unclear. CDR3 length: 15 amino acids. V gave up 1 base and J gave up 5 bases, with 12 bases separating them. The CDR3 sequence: CASSLGVPGNNEQFF. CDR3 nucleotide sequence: TGTGCCAGCAGTTTAGGGGTACCGGGTAACAATGAGCAGTTCTTC.

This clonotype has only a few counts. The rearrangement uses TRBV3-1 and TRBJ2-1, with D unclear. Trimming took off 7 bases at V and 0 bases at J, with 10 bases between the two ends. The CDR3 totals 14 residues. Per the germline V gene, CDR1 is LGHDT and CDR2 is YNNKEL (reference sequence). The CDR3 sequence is CASTKGNSYNEQFF. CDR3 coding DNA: TGTGCCAGCACAAAGGGAAACTCCTACAATGAGCAGTTCTTC.

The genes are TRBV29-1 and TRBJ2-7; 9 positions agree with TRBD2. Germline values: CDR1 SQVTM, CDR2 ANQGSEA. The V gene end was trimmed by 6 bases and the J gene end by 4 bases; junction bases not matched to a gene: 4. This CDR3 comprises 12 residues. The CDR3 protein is CSVLAGAYEQYF. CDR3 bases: TGCAGCGTGTTAGCGGGAGCATACGAGCAGTACTTC.

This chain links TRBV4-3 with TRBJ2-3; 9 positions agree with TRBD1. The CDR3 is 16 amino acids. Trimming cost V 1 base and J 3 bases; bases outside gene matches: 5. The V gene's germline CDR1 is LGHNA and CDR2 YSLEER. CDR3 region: CASSQAGTGRTDTQYF. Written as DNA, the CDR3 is TGCGCCAGCAGCCAAGCGGGGACAGGGAGGACAGATACGCAGTATTTT.

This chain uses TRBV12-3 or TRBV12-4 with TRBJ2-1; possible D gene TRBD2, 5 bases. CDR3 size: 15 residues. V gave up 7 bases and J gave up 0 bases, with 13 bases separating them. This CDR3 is CASIASGFSYNEQFF. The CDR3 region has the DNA TGTGCCAGCATTGCAAGCGGCTTCTCCTACAATGAGCAGTTCTTC.

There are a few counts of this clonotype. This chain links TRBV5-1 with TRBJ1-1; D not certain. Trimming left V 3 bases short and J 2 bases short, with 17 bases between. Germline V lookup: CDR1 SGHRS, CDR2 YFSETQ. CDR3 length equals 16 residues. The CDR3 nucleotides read TGCGCCAGCAGCTCCCTCCCCCAGCGGCCTAACACTGAAGCTTTCTTT. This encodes CASSSLPQRPNTEAFF.

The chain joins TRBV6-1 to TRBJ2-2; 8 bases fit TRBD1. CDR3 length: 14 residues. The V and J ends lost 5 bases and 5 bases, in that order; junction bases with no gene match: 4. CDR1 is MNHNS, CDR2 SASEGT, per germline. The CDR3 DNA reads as TGTGCCAGCAGTCGGACAGGGCGGACCGGGGAGCTGTTTTTT. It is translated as CASSRTGRTGELFF.

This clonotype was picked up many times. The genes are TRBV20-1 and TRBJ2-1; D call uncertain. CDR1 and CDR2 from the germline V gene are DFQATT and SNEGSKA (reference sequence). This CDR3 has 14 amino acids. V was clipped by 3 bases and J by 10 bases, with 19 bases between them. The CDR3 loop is CSARPALPSMEQFF. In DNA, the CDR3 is TGCAGTGCTAGGCCAGCCCTCCCCTCGATGGAGCAGTTCTTC.

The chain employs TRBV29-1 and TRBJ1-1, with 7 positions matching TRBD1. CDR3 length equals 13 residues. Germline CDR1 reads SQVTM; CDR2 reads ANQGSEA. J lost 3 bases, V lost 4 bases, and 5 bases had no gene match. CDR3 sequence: CSVVGQGDTEAFF. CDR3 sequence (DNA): TGCAGCGTTGTAGGCCAGGGGGACACTGAAGCTTTCTTT.

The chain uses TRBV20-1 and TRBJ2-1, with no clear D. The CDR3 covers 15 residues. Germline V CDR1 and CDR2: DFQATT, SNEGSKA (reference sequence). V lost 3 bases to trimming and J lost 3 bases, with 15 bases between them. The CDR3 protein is CSASNRKASYNEQFF. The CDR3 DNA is TGCAGTGCTAGTAATCGGAAGGCTAGCTACAATGAGCAGTTCTTC.